These 14 T cell receptor beta chains share one sample of origin, sequenced in a study of tumor and adjacent non-tumor tissue in lung cancer. TCRbeta libraries were built with three rounds of nested PCR, modified from ARM-PCR. TCRdb independently ran MiXCR on the multiplex PCR reads; one entry per CDR3 protein. This repertoire shows 45,000 to 65,000 distinct CDR3 sequences, 74% found once; its top ten account for 20% to 25%. The template was RNA from unsorted bulk tissue. Distant lung tissue was collected more than 3 cm away from the tumor edge. The source material was distant non-tumor lung tissue. The receptors shown here come from an older woman with non-small cell lung cancer.

In regard to this clonotype: This likely comes from a read error, as the CDR3 has no conserved phenylalanine or tryptophan at its end. The V call is TRBV6-5, the J call TRBJ1-1; 8 bases align to TRBD1. Per the germline V gene, CDR1 is MNHEY and CDR2 is SVGAGI. CDR3 length: 13 residues. CDR3 DNA sequence: TGTGACAGCAGCCCTACAGGGGGTCTTGAAGCTTTCTCT. Translation gives CDSSPTGGLEAFS.

This clonotype occurred a few times. A much larger clone lies a single base off, so this may be a read error. The chain couples TRBV28 to TRBJ1-6; 8 bases fit TRBD1. Per germline, CDR1 MDHEN and CDR2 SYDVKM. CDR3 size: 14 residues. The CDR3 loop is CARSSGGVSSPLHF. In DNA, the CDR3 is TGTGCCAGGAGTTCAGGGGGCGTCAGCTCACCCCTCCACTTT.

The chain is built from TRBV20-1 and TRBJ1-5; maybe TRBD1 (6 bases). The CDR3 extends over 14 amino acids. V shed 3 bases and J shed 7 bases, with 16 bases lying between them. Per the germline V gene, CDR1 is DFQATT and CDR2 is SNEGSKA (reference sequence). The chain's CDR3 is CSARRGGEEQPQHF. As DNA, the CDR3 is TGCAGTGCTAGGAGAGGGGGAGAAGAGCAGCCCCAGCATTTT.

The rearrangement links TRBV6-2 or TRBV6-3 to TRBJ2-1; 9 positions match TRBD2. Germline V gene data show CDR1 as MNHEY and CDR2 as SVGEGT. The CDR3 has 17 amino acids. V trimming: 6 bases; J trimming: 9 bases; junction bases outside the gene matches: 18. The CDR3 loop is CASSSYHRAGGGGEQFF. Here the CDR3 DNA reads TGTGCCAGCAGCTCATACCATCGAGCGGGAGGAGGGGGTGAGCAGTTCTTC.

Regarding this clonotype: Its ends do not fully match the called genes, so a read error is possible. The chain uses TRBV5-4 and TRBJ2-3; D might be TRBD2 (5 bases). Germline V gene data show CDR1 as SGHNT and CDR2 as YYREEE (reference sequence). The CDR3 is made up of 14 amino acids. The CDR3 DNA is TGTGCCTGCAGCTTGGAGGCCCGCACAGATACCCAGTATTTT. This gives the protein CACSLEARTDTQYF.

Note on this clonotype: The junction does not match germline at one end; this may be a read error. This sequence joins TRBV7-8 and TRBJ2-2; either TRBD1 or TRBD2 may fit D (5 bases each). The CDR3 length is 16 residues. Germline values: CDR1 SGHVS, CDR2 FQNEAQ. DNA for the CDR3: TGTGCCAGCAGCTTAGCATGGGGGTTTGCCACCGGGGAGCTGCTTTTC. Translation: CASSLAWGFATGELLF.

With regard to this clonotype: The CDR3 does not end in the conserved phenylalanine or tryptophan, so this is likely a read error. The chain joins TRBV6-6 to TRBJ2-3; 15 nucleotides align to TRBD2. After removal of 10 bases from V and 4 bases from J, the junction contained 12 bases not matched to a gene. The germline V gene encodes CDR1 MNHNY and CDR2 SVGAGI (reference sequence). This CDR3 spans 17 amino acids. The CDR3 sequence is CAIDTGLAGGLADTQYL. CDR3 coding DNA: TGTGCCATCGACACCGGACTAGCGGGAGGGTTGGCAGATACGCAGTATTTA.

J is TRBJ2-5 and V is TRBV12-3 or TRBV12-4; possible D gene TRBD1, 5 bases. The CDR3 sequence is 14 residues long. V shed 2 bases and J shed 11 bases, with 18 bases lying between them. The CDR3 nucleotides read TGTGCCAGCAGTTTACGGCAGGGCGAACATACGCAGTACTTC. Translating gives CASSLRQGEHTQYF.

This clonotype was counted ten times or more. V is TRBV28 and J is TRBJ2-7; D is possibly TRBD1 (5 bases). V lost 2 bases, J lost 6 bases, and 14 bases lay in between. The CDR3 covers 14 residues. Germline V gene lookup returns CDR1 MDHEN and CDR2 SYDVKM. CDR3 in DNA: TGTGCCAGCAGTTTACGTCAGGGTAGGGGCGAGCAGTACTTC. It translates to CASSLRQGRGEQYF.

This clonotype was recorded only once. Without the conserved terminal phenylalanine or tryptophan, this CDR3 likely stems from a read error. The gene calls are TRBV12-3 or TRBV12-4 and TRBJ2-3; possible D gene TRBD2, 5 bases. CDR3 size: 15 residues. Here the CDR3 reads CASRAPWASTDRQYV. The DNA for the CDR3 is TGTGCCAGCAGGGCCCCCTGGGCTAGCACAGATAGGCAGTATGTT.

On this clonotype: It may be a read error: a sequence one base away is much more abundant. V usage is TRBV5-1 and J usage is TRBJ2-1, with a tentative D call TRBD2 (5 bases). This CDR3 has 15 residues. CDR1 is SGHRS, CDR2 YFSETQ, per germline. The CDR3 is CASSLVSSGYNEQIF. CDR3 in DNA: TGCGCCAGCAGCTTGGTGTCGAGCGGCTACAATGAGCAGATCTTC.

A remark on this clonotype: This sequence may be a read error, since a much larger clone differs from it by one base. The chain recombines TRBV10-3 with TRBJ2-7; 8 bases match TRBD1. J was trimmed by 9 bases and V by 6 bases; bases with no gene match: 16. The CDR3 consists of 15 residues. The germline V gene encodes CDR1 ENHRY and CDR2 SYGVKD. The CDR3 region is CAIRATDREEGGQYF. The CDR3 nucleotides are TGTGCCATCAGGGCAACGGACAGGGAAGAAGGCGGGCAGTACTTC.

With regard to this clonotype: Its ends do not fully match the called genes, so a read error is possible. The chain has TRBV6-2 or TRBV6-3 and TRBJ1-1; D gene unclear. This CDR3 spans 15 amino acids. Per germline, CDR1 MNHEY and CDR2 SVGEGT. As DNA, the CDR3 is TGCGCCAGCAATTACGGGCAGGCTACGAACACTGAAGCCTTCTTT. Translating it yields CASNYGQATNTEAFF.

About this clonotype: The junction does not match germline at one end; this may be a read error. V gene TRBV7-9 combines with J gene TRBJ2-7, with D unclear. CDR1 is SEHNR, CDR2 FQNEAQ, per germline (reference sequence). This CDR3 is 12 amino acids long. The CDR3 DNA is TGTGCCAACAGCTTAGTCCACTACGAGCAGTATTTC. Amino acids: CANSLVHYEQYF.